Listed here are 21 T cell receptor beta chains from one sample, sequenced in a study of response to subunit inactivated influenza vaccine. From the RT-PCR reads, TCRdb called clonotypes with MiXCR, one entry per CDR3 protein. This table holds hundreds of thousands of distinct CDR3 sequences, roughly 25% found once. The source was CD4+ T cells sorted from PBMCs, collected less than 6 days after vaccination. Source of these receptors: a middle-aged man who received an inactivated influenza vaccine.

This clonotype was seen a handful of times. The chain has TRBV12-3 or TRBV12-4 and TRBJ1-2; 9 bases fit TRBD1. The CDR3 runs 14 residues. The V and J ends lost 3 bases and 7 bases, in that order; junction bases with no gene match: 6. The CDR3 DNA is TGTGCCAGCAGTTTGGGGACAGGGCTCTCTGGCTACACCTTC. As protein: CASSLGTGLSGYTF.

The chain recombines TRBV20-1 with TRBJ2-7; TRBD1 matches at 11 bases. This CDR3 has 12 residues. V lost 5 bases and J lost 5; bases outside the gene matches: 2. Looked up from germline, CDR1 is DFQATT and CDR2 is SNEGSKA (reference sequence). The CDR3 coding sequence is TGCAGTGCTGGACAGGGGGCTAACGAGCAGTACTTC. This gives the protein CSAGQGANEQYF.

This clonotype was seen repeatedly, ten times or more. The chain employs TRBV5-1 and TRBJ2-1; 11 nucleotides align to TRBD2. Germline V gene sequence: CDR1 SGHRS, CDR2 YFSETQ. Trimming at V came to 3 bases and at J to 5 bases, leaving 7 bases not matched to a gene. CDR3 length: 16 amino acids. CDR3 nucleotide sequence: TGCGCCAGCAGCTCCACTAGCGGGGGTACGAACAATGAGCAGTTCTTC. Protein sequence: CASSSTSGGTNNEQFF.

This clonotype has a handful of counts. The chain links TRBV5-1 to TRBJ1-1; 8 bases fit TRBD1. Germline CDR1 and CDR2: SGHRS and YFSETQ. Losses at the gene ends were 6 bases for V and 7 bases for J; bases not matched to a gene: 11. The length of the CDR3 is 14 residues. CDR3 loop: CASNQQGGLDEAFF. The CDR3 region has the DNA TGCGCCAGCAACCAACAGGGGGGCTTAGATGAAGCTTTCTTT.

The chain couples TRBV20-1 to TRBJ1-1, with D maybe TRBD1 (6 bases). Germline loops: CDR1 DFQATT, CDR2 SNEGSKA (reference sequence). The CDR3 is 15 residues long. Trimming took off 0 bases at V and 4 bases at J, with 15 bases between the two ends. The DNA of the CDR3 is TGCAGTGCTAGAGATCTTACAGGGTTGGGCACTGAAGCTTTCTTT. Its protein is CSARDLTGLGTEAFF.

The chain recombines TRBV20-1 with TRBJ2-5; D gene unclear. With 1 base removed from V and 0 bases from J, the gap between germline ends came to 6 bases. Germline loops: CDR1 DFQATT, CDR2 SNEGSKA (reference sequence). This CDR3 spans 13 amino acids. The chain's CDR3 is CSARVGYQETQYF. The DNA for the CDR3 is TGCAGTGCTAGAGTTGGATACCAAGAGACCCAGTACTTC.

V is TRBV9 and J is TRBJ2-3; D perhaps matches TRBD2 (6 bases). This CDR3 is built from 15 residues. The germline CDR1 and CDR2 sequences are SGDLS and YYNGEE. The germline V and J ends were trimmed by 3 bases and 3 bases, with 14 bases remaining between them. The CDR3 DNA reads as TGTGCCAGCAGCGGGCGGGGTGGAAGAACAGATACGCAGTATTTT. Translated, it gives CASSGRGGRTDTQYF.

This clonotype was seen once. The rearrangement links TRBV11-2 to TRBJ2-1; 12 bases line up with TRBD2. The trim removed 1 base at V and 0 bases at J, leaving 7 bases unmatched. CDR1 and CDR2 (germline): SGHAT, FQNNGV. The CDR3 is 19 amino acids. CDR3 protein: CASSLVASGGAGSYNEQFF. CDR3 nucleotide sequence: TGTGCCAGCAGCTTAGTTGCTAGCGGGGGGGCAGGCTCCTACAATGAGCAGTTCTTC.

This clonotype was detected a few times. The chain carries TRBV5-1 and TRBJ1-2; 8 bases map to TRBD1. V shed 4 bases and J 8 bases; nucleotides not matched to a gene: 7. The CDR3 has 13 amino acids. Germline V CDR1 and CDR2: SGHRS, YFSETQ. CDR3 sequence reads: CASSLQGEDGYTF. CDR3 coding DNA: TGCGCCAGCAGCCTACAGGGGGAGGACGGCTACACCTTC.

The CDR3 region is CASSYTSGNTEAFF. The CDR3 DNA reads TGTGCCAGCAGCTACACTTCGGGGAACACTGAAGCTTTCTTT. This chain uses TRBV14 with TRBJ1-1; D is undetermined. CDR1 is SGHDN, CDR2 FVKESK, per germline. This CDR3 comprises 14 residues. Trimming left V 5 bases short and J 1 base short, with 11 bases between.

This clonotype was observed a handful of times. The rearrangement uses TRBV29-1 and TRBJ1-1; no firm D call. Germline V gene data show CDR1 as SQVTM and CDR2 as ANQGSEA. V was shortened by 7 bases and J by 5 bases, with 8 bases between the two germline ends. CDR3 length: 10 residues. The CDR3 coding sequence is TGCAGCGCCGGAGGGACTGAAGCTTTCTTT. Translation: CSAGGTEAFF.

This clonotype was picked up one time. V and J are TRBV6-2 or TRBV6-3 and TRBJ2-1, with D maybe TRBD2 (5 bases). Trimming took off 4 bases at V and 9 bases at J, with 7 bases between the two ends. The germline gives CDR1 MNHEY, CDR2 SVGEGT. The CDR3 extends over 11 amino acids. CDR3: CASSLAFEQFF. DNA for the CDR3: TGTGCCAGCAGTTTAGCGTTTGAGCAGTTCTTC.

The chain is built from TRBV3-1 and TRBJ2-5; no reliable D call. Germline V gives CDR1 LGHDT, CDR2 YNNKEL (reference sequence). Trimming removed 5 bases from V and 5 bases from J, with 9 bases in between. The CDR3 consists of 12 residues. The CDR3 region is CASSSRIETQYF. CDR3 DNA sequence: TGTGCCAGCAGCTCACGTATCGAGACCCAGTACTTC.

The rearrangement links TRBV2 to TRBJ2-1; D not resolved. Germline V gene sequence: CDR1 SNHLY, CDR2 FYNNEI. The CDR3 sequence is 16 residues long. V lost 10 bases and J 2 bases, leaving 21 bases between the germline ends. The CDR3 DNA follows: TGTGCCACCTCGTTTTATGGGCAAGTCCCCTACAATGAGCAGTTCTTC. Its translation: CATSFYGQVPYNEQFF.

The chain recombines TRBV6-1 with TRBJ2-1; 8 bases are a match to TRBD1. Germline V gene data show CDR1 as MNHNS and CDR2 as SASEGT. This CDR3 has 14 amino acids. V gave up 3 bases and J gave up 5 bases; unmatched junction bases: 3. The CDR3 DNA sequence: TGTGCCAGCAGTGACAGGGGGCTTAACAATGAGCAGTTCTTC. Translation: CASSDRGLNNEQFF.

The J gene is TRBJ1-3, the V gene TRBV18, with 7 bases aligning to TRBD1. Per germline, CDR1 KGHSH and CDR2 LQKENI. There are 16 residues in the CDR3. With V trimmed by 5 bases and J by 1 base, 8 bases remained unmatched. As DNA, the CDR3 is TGTGCCAGCTCAACTGGGACAGACCGGTCTGGAAACACCATATATTTT. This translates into CASSTGTDRSGNTIYF.

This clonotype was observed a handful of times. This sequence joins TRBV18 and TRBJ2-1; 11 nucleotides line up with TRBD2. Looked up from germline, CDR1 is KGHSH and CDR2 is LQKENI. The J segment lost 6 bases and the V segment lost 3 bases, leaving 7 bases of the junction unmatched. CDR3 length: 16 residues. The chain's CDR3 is CASSPLLAGVSNEQFF. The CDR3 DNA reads TGTGCCAGCTCACCCTTACTAGCGGGAGTTAGCAATGAGCAGTTCTTC.

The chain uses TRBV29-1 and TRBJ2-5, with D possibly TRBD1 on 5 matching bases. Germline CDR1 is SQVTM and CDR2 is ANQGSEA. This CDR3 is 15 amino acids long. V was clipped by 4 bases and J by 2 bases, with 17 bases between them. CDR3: CSVVFVTGLQETQYF. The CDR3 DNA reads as TGCAGCGTTGTATTCGTAACAGGCTTACAAGAGACCCAGTACTTC.

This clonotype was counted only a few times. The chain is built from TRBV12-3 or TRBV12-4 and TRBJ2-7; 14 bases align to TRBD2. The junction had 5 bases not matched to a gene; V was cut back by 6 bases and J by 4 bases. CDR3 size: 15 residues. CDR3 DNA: TGTGCCAGCAGCAAAGGGACTAGCGGGGGATACGAGCAGTACTTC. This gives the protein CASSKGTSGGYEQYF.

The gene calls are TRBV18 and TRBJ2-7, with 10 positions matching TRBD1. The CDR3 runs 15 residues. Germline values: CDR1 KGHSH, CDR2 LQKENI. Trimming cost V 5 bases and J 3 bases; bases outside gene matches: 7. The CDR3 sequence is CASSTGTGANYEQYF. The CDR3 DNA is TGTGCCAGCTCAACGGGGACAGGGGCGAACTACGAGCAGTACTTC.

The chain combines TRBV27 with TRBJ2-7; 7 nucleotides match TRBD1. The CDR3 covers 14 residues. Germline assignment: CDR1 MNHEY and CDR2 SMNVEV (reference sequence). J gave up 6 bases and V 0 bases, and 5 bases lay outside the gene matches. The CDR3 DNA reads TGTGCCAGCAGTTTATCGGGCAGGGGGTTCGAGCAGTACTTC. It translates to CASSLSGRGFEQYF.